Listed here are 21 T cell receptor beta chains from one sample, sequenced in a study of T cell repertoires in cytomegalovirus infection. TCRdb recomputed calls from the reads with MiXCR, one row per CDR3 protein. Of fewer than 900,000 distinct CDR3 sequences listed, 25% to 35% are singletons. Their antigens are not known. Source: cultured CD8+ T cells from PBMCs, taken from culture after CMV antigen stimulation. These TCRs come from a human donor in good health (CMV status not recorded). Some clones in this sample may be carry-over from other donors' samples.

This clonotype was seen a few times. The gene calls are TRBV4-1 and TRBJ2-6; D uncertain. V lost 4 bases, J lost 0 bases, and 10 bases lay in between. The CDR3 is 16 residues long. CDR1 is MGHRA and CDR2 is YSYEKL in the germline V gene. The CDR3 loop reads CASSLPRDSGANVLTF. The CDR3 DNA reads as TGCGCCAGCAGCCTCCCCCGAGACTCTGGGGCCAACGTCCTGACTTTC.

The chain recombines TRBV4-1 with TRBJ2-1; 8 bases agree with TRBD1. V was pared by 3 bases and J by 8 bases, with 9 bases of the junction left unmatched. Germline loops: CDR1 MGHRA, CDR2 YSYEKL. The CDR3 length is 15 residues. CDR3 nucleotides: TGCGCCAGCAGCCATGACAGGGGATTCGGCGATGAGCAGTTCTTC. Protein product: CASSHDRGFGDEQFF.

This clonotype was detected only a few times. The V and J genes are TRBV5-1 and TRBJ2-5; 10 positions match TRBD2. Germline V gene sequence: CDR1 SGHRS, CDR2 YFSETQ. CDR3 size: 15 residues. V trimming: 2 bases; J trimming: 4 bases; junction bases outside the gene matches: 5. CDR3 in DNA: TGCGCCAGCAGCTTAAGCGGGGGGGCCTCAGAGACCCAGTACTTC. Its translation: CASSLSGGASETQYF. Based on the CDR3 plus reference TRBV5-1 and TRBJ2-5, the full variable domain is KAGVTQTPRYLIKTRGQQVTLSCSPISGHRSVSWYQQTPGQGLQFLFEYFSETQRNKGNFPGRFSGRQFSNSRSEMNVSTLELGDSALYLCASSLSGGASETQYFGPGTRLLVL.

This clonotype was observed a few times. V and J are TRBV5-6 and TRBJ2-7; D is uncertain. The V end was cut by 6 bases, the J end by 7 bases, with 11 bases between. CDR3 length: 11 residues. Germline loops: CDR1 SGHDT, CDR2 YYEEEE. The CDR3 region has the DNA TGTGCCAGCACCACGGGTCGAGAGCAGTACTTC. Translated: CASTTGREQYF.

In DNA, the CDR3 is TGTACGAGGGTAGGCAATCAGCCCCAGCATTTT. Amino acid sequence: CTRVGNQPQHF. The chain has TRBV7-7 and TRBJ1-5; unclear D gene. This CDR3 spans 11 amino acids. Germline CDR1 is SSHAT and CDR2 is FNYEAQ (reference sequence).

This clonotype came up a few times. The V call is TRBV27, the J call TRBJ1-2, with D maybe TRBD1 (5 bases). Trimming removed 4 bases from V and 0 bases from J, with 9 bases in between. CDR3 length: 14 residues. CDR1 MNHEY and CDR2 SMNVEV come from the germline V gene (reference sequence). The CDR3 nucleotides are TGTGCCAGCAGTTCGGACATGACTAACTATGGCTACACCTTC. Translation: CASSSDMTNYGYTF.

The rearrangement uses TRBV27 and TRBJ2-2, with D perhaps matching TRBD1 (5 bases). The CDR3 spans 14 residues. Germline lookup yields CDR1 MNHEY and CDR2 SMNVEV (reference sequence). Between the trimmed V and J ends, which lost 4 bases and 4 bases, there was a span of 10 bases. This CDR3 reads CASSWGPSTGELFF. CDR3 nucleotide sequence: TGTGCCAGCAGTTGGGGCCCTAGCACCGGGGAGCTGTTTTTT.

This clonotype was seen more than once but under ten times. The CDR3 bases are TGTGCCAGCAGCTTGGGCAGGCCTCATCAGCCCCAGCATTTT. Translating it yields CASSLGRPHQPQHF. The chain has TRBV5-6 and TRBJ1-5; D ambiguous. This CDR3 spans 14 amino acids. Germline lookup yields CDR1 SGHDT and CDR2 YYEEEE. The V end lost 0 bases, the J end lost 5 bases, and 9 bases lay between the germline ends.

A few counts support this clonotype. This chain connects TRBV25-1 to TRBJ1-2; D remains ambiguous. V was clipped by 5 bases and J by 4 bases, with 11 bases between them. Germline CDR1 reads MGHDK; CDR2 reads SYGVNS. The CDR3 sequence is 13 residues long. The CDR3 spells CASSRGEFYGYTF. CDR3 sequence (DNA): TGTGCCAGCAGTCGTGGGGAGTTCTATGGCTACACCTTC.

This clonotype was detected only a few times. The chain is built from TRBV28 and TRBJ1-1; maybe TRBD1 (6 bases). The length of the CDR3 is 18 residues. Trimming pared 2 bases from V and 3 bases from J, leaving 22 bases between. The germline CDR1 and CDR2 sequences are MDHEN and SYDVKM. As DNA, the CDR3 is TGTGCCAGCAGTTTACCGATCCTCCTCACAGGGTGGGACACTGAAGCTTTCTTT. Translating it yields CASSLPILLTGWDTEAFF.

This clonotype was recorded a few times. The chain combines TRBV7-6 with TRBJ2-4; D is unclear. Germline V lookup: CDR1 SGHVS, CDR2 FNYEAQ. CDR3 size: 12 residues. V shed 2 bases and J shed 5 bases, with 4 bases lying between them. DNA for the CDR3: TGTGCCAGCAGCTTAAGGGAAAACATTCAGTACTTC. Amino acid sequence: CASSLRENIQYF.

V gene TRBV7-6 combines with J gene TRBJ2-7; D is uncertain. CDR1 SGHVS and CDR2 FNYEAQ come from the germline V gene. The V and J ends lost 6 bases and 4 bases respectively, with 10 bases between them. The CDR3 is made up of 12 amino acids. CDR3 amino acids: CASRPQEYEQYF. CDR3 coding DNA: TGTGCCAGCAGGCCTCAGGAGTACGAGCAGTACTTC.

This clonotype appeared many times. The V and J genes are TRBV7-2 and TRBJ2-2; perhaps TRBD2 as D (6 bases). The CDR3 covers 18 residues. Germline values: CDR1 SGHTA, CDR2 FQGNSA. V was clipped by 4 bases and J by 2 bases, with 20 bases between them. In nucleotides, the CDR3 is TGTGCCAGCAGCTCGGTGGAGGAGGGCCCCTTAAACACCGGGGAGCTGTTTTTT. Translation gives CASSSVEEGPLNTGELFF.

There are a few counts of this clonotype. The rearrangement links TRBV12-3 or TRBV12-4 to TRBJ1-6; 9 nucleotides agree with TRBD1. The CDR3 runs 14 residues. V was clipped by 5 bases and J by 9 bases; unmatched bases: 5. This CDR3 reads CASSGDRDFSPLHF. In DNA, the CDR3 is TGTGCCAGCAGTGGGGACAGGGACTTTTCACCCCTCCACTTT.

This chain links TRBV29-1 with TRBJ2-2; D call uncertain. There are 15 residues in the CDR3. Germline V gene data show CDR1 as SQVTM and CDR2 as ANQGSEA. Deletions cut 1 base from V and 3 bases from J, with 12 bases between. DNA for the CDR3: TGCAGCGTTGAAGGCGTCTCAAGGGACACCGGGGAGCTGTTTTTT. This codes for CSVEGVSRDTGELFF.

V usage is TRBV6-2 or TRBV6-3 and J usage is TRBJ1-2; tentatively, D is TRBD1 (5 bases). Germline V gene lookup returns CDR1 MNHEY and CDR2 SVGEGT. The CDR3 extends over 15 amino acids. V lost 2 bases, J lost 2 bases, and 12 bases lay in between. This CDR3 reads CASSYEAGWNYGYTF. The CDR3, as DNA: TGTGCCAGCAGTTACGAAGCAGGGTGGAACTATGGCTACACCTTC.

The rearrangement links TRBV20-1 to TRBJ1-1, with 7 nucleotides matching TRBD1. The CDR3 spans 13 residues. Germline assignment: CDR1 DFQATT and CDR2 SNEGSKA (reference sequence). V lost 2 bases and J lost 4; bases outside the gene matches: 4. This CDR3 is CSARRHRGTEAFF. The DNA for the CDR3 is TGCAGTGCTAGAAGGCACAGGGGCACTGAAGCTTTCTTT.

This clonotype came up many times. The rearrangement uses TRBV24-1 and TRBJ2-2; 8 bases are shared with TRBD1. CDR3 length: 17 residues. J lost 1 base, V lost 2 bases, and 5 bases had no gene match. Germline V CDR1 and CDR2: KGHDR, SFDVKD. The CDR3 sequence is CATSDWRDRGNTGELFF. In DNA, the CDR3 is TGTGCCACCAGTGATTGGAGAGACAGGGGGAACACCGGGGAGCTGTTTTTT.

The chain joins TRBV12-5 to TRBJ2-5, with 7 bases aligning to TRBD1. The CDR3 sequence is 17 residues long. Per the germline V gene, CDR1 is LGHNT and CDR2 is FRNRAP. V shed 4 bases, J shed 2 bases, and the junction held 13 bases outside the gene matches. In DNA form, the CDR3 reads TGTGCTAGTGGTTGGACAGGCCTTCTTGAGGGACAAGAGACCCAGTACTTC. Translated: CASGWTGLLEGQETQYF. The full variable domain, with the rest looked up from reference TRBV12-5 and TRBJ2-5, is DARVTQTPRHKVTEMGQEVTMRCQPILGHNTVFWYRQTMMQGLELLAYFRNRAPLDDSGMPKDRFSAEMPDATLATLKIQPSEPRDSAVYFCASGWTGLLEGQETQYFGPGTRLLVL.

The sample holds many counts of this clonotype. This chain joins TRBV7-2 and TRBJ2-4; no definite D call. CDR1 and CDR2 from the germline V gene are SGHTA and FQGNSA. This CDR3 comprises 12 residues. The ends were cut back, 2 bases at V and 8 bases at J, with 7 bases in the middle. CDR3 in DNA: TGTGCCAGCAGCTTAACTGGGGACATTCAGTACTTC. Its translation: CASSLTGDIQYF.

V is TRBV28 and J is TRBJ1-6, with 9 nucleotides matching TRBD1. The V gene end was trimmed by 3 bases and the J gene end by 9 bases; junction bases not matched to a gene: 9. The length of the CDR3 is 16 residues. Germline-derived CDR1 and CDR2 are MDHEN and SYDVKM. The CDR3 nucleotides read TGTGCCAGCAGTTTGGGACCGGGACAGGGAGTTTCACCCCTCCACTTT. Translation gives CASSLGPGQGVSPLHF.